This T cell receptor (beta chain) was sequenced during a study of CD8 T cells in Susac syndrome (dated 2019 in TCRdb). For context, the study as a whole: Of the Susac syndrome patients who were sequenced, about 6 had clinically active disease and eight or nine were in clinical remission. Susac syndrome patients were therapy-naive, on corticosteroids (some also receiving IVIg), or on IVIg alone at blood withdrawal. The study used repertoire sequencing to test whether antigen drove CD8+ T cell activation and differentiation in Susac syndrome.

As to this clonotype: This clone's antigen is unknown. No clone much larger than this one lies a single base away; base qualities are absent.

Overall study outcomes, separate from this receptor: The study acknowledged that relatively few individuals were included in the TCR sequencing and HLA analysis. In patients with Susac syndrome, the CD4+ T cell repertoire showed no detectable clonal expansion.

RNA was extracted using the RNeasy kit, and roughly 0.5 to 1 ug of the RNA was reverse transcribed with random hexamers. The immunoSEQ multiplex PCR assay, which covers 54 Vbeta and 13 Jbeta segments, was used to amplify TCR beta CDR3 regions. PCR amplification bias was corrected by using a synthetic template baseline for primer optimization and computational correction. The study's processing was this. Only productive sequences were kept, with reads annotated to V, D and J genes according to IMGT and analyzed in immunoSEQ Analyzer. Clonality was computed as one minus Shannon entropy normalized by log2 of the number of productive unique sequences. For each patient and control, public and private clones were evaluated within the 100 most prevalent clones. Clones were defined as Susac-specific when absent from the healthy and MS cohorts, from 1052 published viral clones and from other ImmuneACCESS disease sequences. Clones were called with MiXCR by TCRdb after fastp trimmed the public reads at Q25, and only in-frame beta chains were retained. Merged by CDR3 protein, the rows form single entries marked with the most common genes and DNA. TCRdb's processing, not the study's, gives the V and J calls here. The sample contains roughly 190,000 distinct CDR3 sequences, under 97% of them found a single time. The ten top clones hold roughly 0.098% of the sample.

Peripheral blood CD8+ and CD4+ T cells from healthy donors, Susac syndrome patients and multiple sclerosis patients were profiled by high-throughput TCR beta sequencing. The Susac syndrome patients fulfilled recently defined diagnostic criteria for definite or probable disease. Bulk CD8+ and CD4+ T cells were purified magnetically by negative isolation, whereas CD8+ TEMRA cells were enriched by FACS. Blood was collected in EDTA tubes and processed within 24 hours, with PBMCs isolated through density gradient centrifugation. PBMCs intended for TCR sequencing were cryopreserved in liquid nitrogen and thawed later in a water bath at 37 degrees C. Purity of sorted or isolated CD4+, CD8+ and CD8+ TEMRA cells was at least 90%. The receptor comes from a human donor with Susac syndrome. The sequenced sample consisted of CD4+ T cells from PBMCs.

The bases are TGTGCCAGCAGCTTCGACAGGGGACGAGATTCACCCCTCCACTTT. Its coded protein is CASSFDRGRDSPLHF. Recombination linked TRBV5-4 to TRBJ1-6, and 8 bases in between align with TRBD1. From V the trimming removes 2 bases and from J it removes 8 bases, while the gene matches leave 6 bases of the junction unaccounted for. Taken from cysteine to phenylalanine, the CDR3 has 15 residues. The DNA shown is the 45-base CDR3, in frame from base 1. CDR1 is given as SGHNT and CDR2 as YYREEE, both from the germline V gene (reference sequence).